This T cell receptor (beta chain) stems from a study of T cell responses to AZD1222 COVID-19 vaccine. Findings and caveats of the study: Repertoire collection took place solely once the T cell response had peaked. The reported proportion of spike-specific TCRs targeting unmutated variant regions was nearly half. Dominant CD4 TCR responses targeted spike regions 160-218 and 743-854.

This CDR3 is 14 amino acids long. Trimming at V came to 4 bases and at J to 3 bases, leaving 6 bases not matched to a gene. Germline loops: CDR1 SGHRS, CDR2 YFSETQ. TCRdb's copy holds only in-frame clones and misses some; the assay was immunoSEQ multiplex PCR. The sample comprises more than 130,000 clones, 90% of which are singletons, and 3.4% rests with the top ten. Points on this clone: As yet, its antigen is unknown.

The sequencing used peripheral blood, collected on day 0 of AZD1222 vaccination. The V and J genes are TRBV5-1 and TRBJ2-7, with TRBD1 identical over 8 bases. This clonotype was obtained from an adult in good health. The CDR3 spells CASSLETGVYEQYF. Here the CDR3 DNA reads TGCGCCAGCAGCCTAGAGACAGGGGTCTACGAGCAGTACTTC.